This TCR beta chain was profiled in a study of shared clonotypes between healthy human individuals. The study's findings and limits: Clonotypes shared by all four sorted-subset donors had higher generation probabilities than non-shared clonotypes. Sequencing depth was predicted to influence how clonotypes are shared among donors.

Several immunoSEQ plates held equal portions of the genomic DNA taken from each subset. In the original analysis: Because ImmunoSEQ provided only junction sequences with no quality scores, the filtering differed. Assay: immunoSEQ multiplex PCR; the TCRdb copy retains only in-frame clones and omits some. The DNA was the basis for D and trimming; V, J and clone size are from that table. This sample has a few million clones, with 85% to 95% found just once. Remarks on this clone: Its target is not known. The sample contains more than one DNA sequence encoding this CDR3.

The clonotype originates from a man between 18 and 29 years old in good health. Some clones in this sample may be carry-over from other donors' samples. The sample consisted of naive CD4+ T cells from PBMCs. Subset reported: CD45RA+ positively selected.

CDR3 residues: CASSLARETQYF. The CDR3 bases are TGTGCCAGCAGCTTAGCGCGTGAGACCCAGTACTTC. The V and J genes are TRBV7-2 and TRBJ2-5; no clear D gene. The CDR3 is 12 residues long. CDR1 is SGHTA and CDR2 is FQGNSA in the germline V gene. The V gene lost 0 bases and the J gene lost 5 bases, with 4 bases spanning the gap.